The clone carrying this T cell receptor (beta chain) was observed a handful of times. Via MiXCR, TCRdb re-called the RT-PCR reads, giving one row per CDR3 protein. Among more than 550,000 distinct CDR3 sequences listed, 13% to 15% were seen once. Germline values: CDR1 MNHEY, CDR2 SMNVEV (reference sequence). The CDR3 has 17 residues. V lost 5 bases, J lost 2 bases, and 6 bases stayed unmatched. Input material: memory CD4+ T cells from blood. This TCR derives from a female donor in good health, serving as a healthy control. This sequence joins TRBV27 and TRBJ2-1; 13 nucleotides line up with TRBD2. The CDR3 here is CASSGTSGAAPYNEQFF. The CDR3 region has the DNA TGTGCCAGCAGTGGGACTAGCGGGGCTGCGCCCTACAATGAGCAGTTCTTC.